This entry features one TCR beta chain sequence. Its antigen is not identified. TCRdb called the 5' RACE reads again in MiXCR, with one record for every CDR3 protein. The table has under 250,000 distinct CDR3 sequences, around a tenth seen once; the top ten hold 5% to 6.5%. This sample is drawn from a study of identical twins. Study conclusions and caveats: Within twin pairs, the out-of-frame alpha sequences they shared showed excess low generation probability. Models underpredicted monozygotic twin sharing of out-of-frame TCR alpha.

The receptor was isolated from a woman aged 18-35 years in good health. The sample comprised memory (CD45RO+) T cells sorted from blood.

As DNA, the CDR3 is TGCAGTGCTAGCACGAACAGGGAATACAATGAGCAGTTCTTC. This encodes CSASTNREYNEQFF. The chain carries TRBV20-1 and TRBJ2-1, with TRBD1 as a possible D gene (6 bases). Germline CDR1 reads DFQATT; CDR2 reads SNEGSKA (reference sequence). Trimming removed 3 bases from V and 4 bases from J, with 13 bases in between. The CDR3 has 14 amino acids.